These T cell receptor beta chains were read from a single sample in a study of T cell clones after liver transplantation. Method: immunoSEQ multiplex PCR; TCRdb's copy keeps in-frame clones and lacks some. Of around 15,000 clones in the sample, 85% to 95% are singletons; the top ten hold around half. Here the sequenced sample was CD8+ T cells from blood, taken before liver transplant. These receptors all come from a human donor who received a liver transplant. Both conserved end residues are part of each CDR3. The D gene is left open where the match is weak. Clone size appears in some rows only: once, few, many, or a class for an expanded clone.

CASTQERRNLNTEAFF,TGTGCCAGTACCCAGGAAAGGAGAAACCTGAACACTGAAGCTTTCTTT,NA,NA,TRBV19,TRBJ1-1
CASREDGYNEQFF,TGTGCCAGCAGAGAGGACGGCTACAATGAGCAGTTCTTC,NA,NA,TRBV27,TRBJ2-1
CASGLNSNEQFF,TGTGCTAGTGGTTTGAACAGCAATGAGCAGTTCTTC,NA,NA,TRBV12-5,TRBJ2-1
CTKLGVPNQPQHF,TGCACCAAACTGGGGGTCCCCAATCAGCCCCAGCATTTT,NA,NA,TRBV29-1,TRBJ1-5
CASPPGPAAYNEQFF,TGTGCCAGCCCCCCCGGGCCAGCGGCCTACAATGAGCAGTTCTTC,NA,NA,TRBV7-2,TRBJ2-1
CASSEGGAGSQPQHF,TGTGCCAGCAGTGAAGGCGGTGCGGGCAGTCAGCCCCAGCATTTT,NA,NA,TRBV6-1,TRBJ1-5
CSVEGDGMSYEQYF,TGCAGCGTTGAAGGGGACGGAATGTCCTACGAGCAGTACTTC,large,NA,TRBV29-1,TRBJ2-7
CASSPGSGNEQFF,TGTGCCAGCAGCCCTGGCAGCGGCAATGAGCAGTTCTTC,few,NA,TRBV9,TRBJ2-1
CASSLATHNQETQYF,TGTGCCAGCAGTTTAGCGACACACAACCAAGAGACCCAGTACTTC,NA,NA,TRBV27,TRBJ2-5
CASTYSNQETQYF,TGTGCCAGCACCTACAGTAACCAAGAGACCCAGTACTTC,once,NA,TRBV28,TRBJ2-5
CATRTGNTDTQYF,TGTGCCACCCGGACAGGGAACACAGATACGCAGTATTTT,NA,TRBD1,TRBV10-3,TRBJ2-3
CATSVSGTRGYEQYF,TGTGCCACCAGCGTTAGCGGAACCCGCGGCTACGAGCAGTACTTC,NA,NA,TRBV15,TRBJ2-7
CASEAGGPPEQYF,TGTGCCAGCGAAGCGGGAGGGCCTCCCGAGCAGTACTTC,NA,TRBD2,TRBV7-9,TRBJ2-7
CASSEELNSYNEQFF,TGTGCCAGCAGCGAGGAACTCAACTCCTACAATGAGCAGTTCTTC,NA,NA,TRBV9,TRBJ2-1
CASSQARGTGGNYEQYF,TGCGCCAGCAGCCAAGCGCGGGGGACAGGGGGCAACTACGAGCAGTACTTC,NA,TRBD1,TRBV4-1,TRBJ2-7
CASSTLAGGLGDNEQFF,TGTGCCAGCAGCACGCTAGCGGGAGGGCTGGGCGACAATGAGCAGTTCTTC,NA,TRBD2,TRBV9,TRBJ2-1
CASSREPGTNPSSEYF,TGCGCCAGCAGCCGAGAGCCCGGGACTAACCCCTCGAGTGAGTACTTC,NA,TRBD2,TRBV4-1,TRBJ2-7
CASSVGSGGGYEQYF,TGTGCCAGCAGCGTAGGGTCGGGAGGGGGCTACGAGCAGTACTTC,once,TRBD2,TRBV9,TRBJ2-7
CAISEPRANLYEQYF,TGTGCCATCAGTGAGCCCAGGGCGAATTTATACGAGCAGTACTTC,few,NA,TRBV10-3,TRBJ2-7
CASSVGGTSGILDTQYF,TGTGCCAGCAGCGTAGGGGGTACTAGCGGGATTTTAGATACGCAGTATTTT,NA,TRBD2,TRBV9,TRBJ2-3
CASSVEWNTEAFF,TGTGCCAGCAGCGTAGAGTGGAACACTGAAGCTTTCTTT,NA,NA,TRBV9,TRBJ1-1
CASSGRVGTYEQYF,TGTGCCAGCAGTGGTAGGGTGGGGACCTACGAGCAGTACTTC,NA,NA,TRBV27,TRBJ2-7
CASSGQRANYGYTF,TGTGCCAGCAGCGGCCAGAGAGCCAACTATGGCTACACCTTC,NA,NA,TRBV9,TRBJ1-2
CASSFLGTDTQYF,TGTGCCAGCAGCTTTCTGGGAACAGATACGCAGTATTTT,NA,NA,TRBV7-9,TRBJ2-3
CASAESLNTEAFF,TGTGCCAGCGCGGAGTCTCTCAACACTGAAGCTTTCTTT,NA,NA,TRBV28,TRBJ1-1
CASGVNTEAFF,TGTGCCAGCGGAGTGAACACTGAAGCTTTCTTT,NA,NA,TRBV11-2,TRBJ1-1
CSVAPGTGNTGELFF,TGCAGCGTGGCCCCGGGGACAGGGAACACCGGGGAGCTGTTTTTT,NA,TRBD1,TRBV29-1,TRBJ2-2
CASSLQEAMNTEAFF,TGTGCCAGCAGCCTTCAAGAGGCAATGAACACTGAAGCTTTCTTT,NA,NA,TRBV4-2,TRBJ1-1
CASSPQVGVANYGYTF,TGTGCCAGCAGCCCCCAGGTAGGGGTCGCTAACTATGGCTACACCTTC,few,NA,TRBV7-6,TRBJ1-2
CASSPKTGFYGYTF,TGTGCCAGCAGCCCCAAGACAGGATTCTATGGCTACACCTTC,few,NA,TRBV4-2,TRBJ1-2
CSVPLTGNYGYTF,TGCAGCGTACCACTGACGGGAAACTATGGCTACACCTTC,NA,NA,TRBV29-1,TRBJ1-2
CASSNRLNNEQFF,TGTGCCAGCAGTAACAGGCTGAACAATGAGCAGTTCTTC,NA,NA,TRBV27,TRBJ2-1
CASSPRLGDTYQPQHF,TGCGCCAGCAGCCCCCGACTGGGGGACACTTATCAGCCCCAGCATTTT,once,NA,TRBV4-1,TRBJ1-5
CASSLGLMNTEAFF,TGTGCCAGCAGTTTAGGGTTGATGAACACTGAAGCTTTCTTT,NA,NA,TRBV28,TRBJ1-1
CASSVGASGRFGEQFF,TGTGCCAGCAGCGTGGGGGCTAGCGGGAGGTTTGGTGAGCAGTTCTTC,NA,TRBD2,TRBV9,TRBJ2-1
CASSLDPTGEQFF,TGTGCCAGCAGCTTGGACCCCACCGGGGAGCAGTTCTTC,NA,NA,TRBV5-6,TRBJ2-1
CASSLPRAHSNQPQHF,TGTGCCAGCAGCCTTCCCCGGGCGCATAGCAATCAGCCCCAGCATTTT,NA,NA,TRBV7-2,TRBJ1-5
CASSLGGNIQYF,TGTGCCAGCAGTTTAGGGGGTAACATTCAGTACTTC,NA,NA,TRBV7-9,TRBJ2-4
CASSQDLRLAGGPRGEQFF,TGTGCCAGCAGCCAAGATCTTCGACTAGCGGGAGGCCCACGGGGTGAGCAGTTCTTC,NA,TRBD2,TRBV14,TRBJ2-1
CASSLRGLGTGELFF,TGTGCCAGCAGCTTACGGGGGTTGGGCACCGGGGAGCTGTTTTTT,NA,NA,TRBV28,TRBJ2-2
CASSLSGTGRTEAFF,TGTGCCAGTAGTTTATCCGGGACAGGGAGGACTGAAGCTTTCTTT,NA,TRBD1,TRBV19,TRBJ1-1
CASSLGDRGRDEQFF,TGTGCCAGCAGTTTAGGGGACAGGGGGCGCGATGAGCAGTTCTTC,few,TRBD1,TRBV28,TRBJ2-1
CSVGATVAYNEQFF,TGCAGCGTTGGGGCGACAGTTGCCTACAATGAGCAGTTCTTC,NA,NA,TRBV29-1,TRBJ2-1
CASSATGVRYWTQYF,TGTGCCAGCTCAGCAACGGGAGTAAGATACTGGACCCAGTACTTC,NA,NA,TRBV18,TRBJ2-5